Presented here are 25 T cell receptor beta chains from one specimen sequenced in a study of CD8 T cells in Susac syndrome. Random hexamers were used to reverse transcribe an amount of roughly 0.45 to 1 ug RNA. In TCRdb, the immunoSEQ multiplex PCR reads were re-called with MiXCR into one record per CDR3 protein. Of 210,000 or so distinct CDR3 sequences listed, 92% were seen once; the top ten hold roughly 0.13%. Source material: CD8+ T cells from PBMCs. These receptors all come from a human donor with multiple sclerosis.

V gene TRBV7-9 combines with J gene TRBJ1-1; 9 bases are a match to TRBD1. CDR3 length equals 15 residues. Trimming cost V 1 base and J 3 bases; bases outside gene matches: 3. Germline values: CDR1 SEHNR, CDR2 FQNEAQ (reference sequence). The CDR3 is CASSLDRGRDTEAFF. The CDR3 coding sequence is TGTGCCAGCAGCTTAGACAGGGGGCGAGACACTGAAGCTTTCTTT.

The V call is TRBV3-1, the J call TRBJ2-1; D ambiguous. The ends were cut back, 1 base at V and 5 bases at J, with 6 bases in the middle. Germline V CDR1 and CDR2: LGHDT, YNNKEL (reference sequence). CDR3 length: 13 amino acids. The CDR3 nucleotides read TGTGCCAGCAGCCAAGTTCCTGACAATGAGCAGTTCTTC. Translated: CASSQVPDNEQFF.

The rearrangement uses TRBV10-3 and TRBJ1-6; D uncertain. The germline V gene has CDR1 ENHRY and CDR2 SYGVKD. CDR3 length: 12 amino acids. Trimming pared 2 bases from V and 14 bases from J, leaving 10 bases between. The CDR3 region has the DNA TGTGCCATCAGTGAGGGCGTGCCCACCCTCCACTTT. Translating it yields CAISEGVPTLHF.

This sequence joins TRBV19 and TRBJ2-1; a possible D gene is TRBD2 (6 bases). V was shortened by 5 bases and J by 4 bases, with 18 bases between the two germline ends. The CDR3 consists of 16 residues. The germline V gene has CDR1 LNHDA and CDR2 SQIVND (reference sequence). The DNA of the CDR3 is TGTGCCAGTAGTGTTGGAGGGAGTCCTACTTACAATGAGCAGTTCTTC. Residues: CASSVGGSPTYNEQFF.

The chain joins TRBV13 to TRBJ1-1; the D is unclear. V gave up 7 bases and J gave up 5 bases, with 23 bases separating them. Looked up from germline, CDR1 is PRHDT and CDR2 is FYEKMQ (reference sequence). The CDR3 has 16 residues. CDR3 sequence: CASTTPLLSSETEAFF. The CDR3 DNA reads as TGTGCCAGCACCACCCCCCTGCTTAGCTCAGAGACTGAAGCTTTCTTT.

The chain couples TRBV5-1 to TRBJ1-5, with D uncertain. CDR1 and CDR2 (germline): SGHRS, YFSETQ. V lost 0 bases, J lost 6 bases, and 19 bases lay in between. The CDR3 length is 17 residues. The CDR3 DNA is TGCGCCAGCAGCTTGGAGGGAGCTATTACTCCCACTCAGCCCCAGCATTTT. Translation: CASSLEGAITPTQPQHF.

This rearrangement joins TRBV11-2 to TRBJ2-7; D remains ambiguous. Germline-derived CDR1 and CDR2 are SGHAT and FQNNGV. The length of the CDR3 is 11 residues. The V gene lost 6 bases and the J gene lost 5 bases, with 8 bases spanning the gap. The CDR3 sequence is CASRLTHEQYF. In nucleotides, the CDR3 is TGTGCCAGCAGGTTGACGCACGAGCAGTACTTC. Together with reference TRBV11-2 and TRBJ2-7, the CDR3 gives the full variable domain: EAGVAQSPRYKIIEKRQSVAFWCNPISGHATLYWYQQILGQGPKLLIQFQNNGVVDDSQLPKDRFSAERLKGVDSTLKIQPAKLEDSAVYLCASRLTHEQYFGPGTRLTVT.

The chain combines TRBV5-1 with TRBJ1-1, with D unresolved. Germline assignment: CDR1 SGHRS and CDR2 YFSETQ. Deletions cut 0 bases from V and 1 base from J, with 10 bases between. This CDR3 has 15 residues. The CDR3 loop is CASSLAYGENTEAFF. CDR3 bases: TGCGCCAGCAGCTTGGCTTATGGGGAGAACACTGAAGCTTTCTTT. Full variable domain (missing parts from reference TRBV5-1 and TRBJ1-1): KAGVTQTPRYLIKTRGQQVTLSCSPISGHRSVSWYQQTPGQGLQFLFEYFSETQRNKGNFPGRFSGRQFSNSRSEMNVSTLELGDSALYLCASSLAYGENTEAFFGQGTRLTVV.

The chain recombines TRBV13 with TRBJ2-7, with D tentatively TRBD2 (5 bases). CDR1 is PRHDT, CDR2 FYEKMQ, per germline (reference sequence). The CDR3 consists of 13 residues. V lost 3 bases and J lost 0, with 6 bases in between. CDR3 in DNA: TGTGCCAGCAGCTTCGAGGGCTCCTACGAGCAGTACTTC. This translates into CASSFEGSYEQYF. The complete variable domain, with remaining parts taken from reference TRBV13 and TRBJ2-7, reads AAGVIQSPRHLIKEKRETATLKCYPIPRHDTVYWYQQGPGQDPQFLISFYEKMQSDKGSIPDRFSAQQFSDYHSELNMSSLELGDSALYFCASSFEGSYEQYFGPGTRLTVT.

Here the CDR3 DNA reads TGTGCCAGCAGCCAAGCCGGGGGCCCTGCCTACAATGAGCAGTTCTTC. Protein sequence: CASSQAGGPAYNEQFF. The chain links TRBV3-1 to TRBJ2-1; the D gene could be TRBD1 or TRBD2 (6 bases each). V was shortened by 1 base and J by 2 bases, with 12 bases between the two germline ends. CDR1 is LGHDT and CDR2 is YNNKEL in the germline V gene (reference sequence). The CDR3 loop spans 16 amino acids.

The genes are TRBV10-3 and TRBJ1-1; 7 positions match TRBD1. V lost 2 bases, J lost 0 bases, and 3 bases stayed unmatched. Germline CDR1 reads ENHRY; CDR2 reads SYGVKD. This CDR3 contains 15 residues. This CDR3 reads CAISEPGQMNTEAFF. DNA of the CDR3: TGTGCCATCAGTGAGCCGGGACAGATGAACACTGAAGCTTTCTTT.

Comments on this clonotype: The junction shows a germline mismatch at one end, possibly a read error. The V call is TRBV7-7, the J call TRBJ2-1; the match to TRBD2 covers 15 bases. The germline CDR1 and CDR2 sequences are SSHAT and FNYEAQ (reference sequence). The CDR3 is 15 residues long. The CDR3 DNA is TGTGCTAGCAGCGCTGGACTAGCGGGGGGGAATGAGCAGTTCTTC. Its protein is CASSAGLAGGNEQFF.

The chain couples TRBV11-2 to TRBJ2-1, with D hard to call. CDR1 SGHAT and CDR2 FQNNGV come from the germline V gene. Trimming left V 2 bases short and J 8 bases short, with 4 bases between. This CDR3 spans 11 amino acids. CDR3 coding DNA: TGTGCCAGCAGCTTAATCCATGAGCAGTTCTTC. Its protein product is CASSLIHEQFF.

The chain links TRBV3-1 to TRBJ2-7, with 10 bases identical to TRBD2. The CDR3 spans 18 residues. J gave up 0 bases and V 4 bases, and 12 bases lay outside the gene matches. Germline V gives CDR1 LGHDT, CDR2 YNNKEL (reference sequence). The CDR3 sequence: CASSPSTSGTRFSYEQYF. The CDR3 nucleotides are TGTGCCAGCAGCCCGTCTACTAGCGGGACTCGATTCTCCTACGAGCAGTACTTC.

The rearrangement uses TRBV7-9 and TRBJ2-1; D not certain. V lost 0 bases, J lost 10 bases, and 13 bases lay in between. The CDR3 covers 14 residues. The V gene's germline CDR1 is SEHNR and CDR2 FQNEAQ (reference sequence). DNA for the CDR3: TGTGCCAGCAGCTTAGCCGATAGTCTACTCGAGCAGTTCTTC. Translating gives CASSLADSLLEQFF.

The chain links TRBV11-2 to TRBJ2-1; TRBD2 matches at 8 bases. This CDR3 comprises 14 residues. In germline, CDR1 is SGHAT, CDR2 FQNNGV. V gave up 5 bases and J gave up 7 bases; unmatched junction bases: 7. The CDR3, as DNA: TGTGCCAGCAGCCAGTTAGCGGGACGAAATGAGCAGTTCTTC. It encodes CASSQLAGRNEQFF.

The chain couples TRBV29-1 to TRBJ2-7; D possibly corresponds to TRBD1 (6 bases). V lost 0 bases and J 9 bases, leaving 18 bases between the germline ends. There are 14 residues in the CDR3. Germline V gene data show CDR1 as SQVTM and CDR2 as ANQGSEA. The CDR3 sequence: CSVEDPDRPTGQYF. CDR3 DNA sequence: TGCAGCGTTGAAGATCCAGACAGGCCCACGGGGCAGTACTTC.

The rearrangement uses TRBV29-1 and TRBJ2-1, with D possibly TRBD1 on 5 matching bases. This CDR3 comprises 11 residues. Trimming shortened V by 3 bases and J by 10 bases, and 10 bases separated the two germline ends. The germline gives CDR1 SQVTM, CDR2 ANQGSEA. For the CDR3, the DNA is TGCAGCGTTGATTATCGGACAGAGCAGTTCTTC. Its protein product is CSVDYRTEQFF.

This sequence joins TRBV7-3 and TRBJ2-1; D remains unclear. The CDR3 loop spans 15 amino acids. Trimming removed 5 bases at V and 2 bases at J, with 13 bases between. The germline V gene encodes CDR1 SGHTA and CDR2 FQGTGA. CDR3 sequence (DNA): TGTGCCAGCAGCCTCCAGTTAGTAGCCTACAATGAGCAGTTCTTC. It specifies CASSLQLVAYNEQFF.

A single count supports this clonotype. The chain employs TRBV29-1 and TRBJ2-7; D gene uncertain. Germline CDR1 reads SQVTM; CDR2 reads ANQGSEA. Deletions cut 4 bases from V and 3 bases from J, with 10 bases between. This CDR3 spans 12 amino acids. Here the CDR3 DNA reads TGCAGCGTTGCCCTGGACGGCTACGAGCAGTACTTC. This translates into CSVALDGYEQYF.

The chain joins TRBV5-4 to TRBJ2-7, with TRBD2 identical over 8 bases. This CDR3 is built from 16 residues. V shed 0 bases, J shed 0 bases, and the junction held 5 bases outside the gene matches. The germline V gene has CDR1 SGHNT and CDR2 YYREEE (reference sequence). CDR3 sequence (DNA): TGTGCCAGCAGCTTGGAGATAGCGGGGCTCTCCTACGAGCAGTACTTC. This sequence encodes CASSLEIAGLSYEQYF.

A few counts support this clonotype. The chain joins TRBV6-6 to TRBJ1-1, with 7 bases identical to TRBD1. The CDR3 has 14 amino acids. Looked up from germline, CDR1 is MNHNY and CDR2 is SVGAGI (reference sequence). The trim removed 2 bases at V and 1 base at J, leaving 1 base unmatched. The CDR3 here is CASSYGQENTEAFF. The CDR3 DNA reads TGTGCCAGCAGTTACGGACAGGAGAACACTGAAGCTTTCTTT.

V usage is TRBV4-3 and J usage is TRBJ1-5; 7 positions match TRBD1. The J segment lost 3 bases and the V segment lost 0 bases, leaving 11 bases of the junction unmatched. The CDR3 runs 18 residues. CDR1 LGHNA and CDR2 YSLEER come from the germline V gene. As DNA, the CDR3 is TGCGCCAGCAGCCAAGACCTTTTGGGAGGGGGCATCAATCAGCCCCAGCATTTT. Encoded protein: CASSQDLLGGGINQPQHF.

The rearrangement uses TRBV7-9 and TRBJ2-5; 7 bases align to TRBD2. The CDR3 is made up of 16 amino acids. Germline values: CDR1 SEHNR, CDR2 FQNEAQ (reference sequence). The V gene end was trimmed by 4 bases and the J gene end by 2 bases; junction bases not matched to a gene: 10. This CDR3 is CASSSPRDYPQETQYF. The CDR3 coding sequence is TGTGCCAGCAGCTCCCCCCGGGACTACCCTCAAGAGACCCAGTACTTC.

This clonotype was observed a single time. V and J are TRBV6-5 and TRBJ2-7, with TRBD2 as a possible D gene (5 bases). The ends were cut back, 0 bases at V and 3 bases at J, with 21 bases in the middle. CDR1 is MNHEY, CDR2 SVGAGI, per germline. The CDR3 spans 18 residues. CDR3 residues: CASSYSLPLLGAIYEQYF. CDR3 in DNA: TGTGCCAGCAGTTACTCCCTGCCTTTATTGGGAGCCATCTACGAGCAGTACTTC.